These 13 T cell receptor beta chains were sequenced from one sample in a study of T cell responses to AZD1222 COVID-19 vaccine (dated by TCRdb to the early 2020s). Preparation of the library involved the immunoSEQ multiplex PCR assay. The clones in this table, taken by TCRdb from immuneACCESS, are in-frame only. Not every clone is retained; where verified, under half of the shortfall comes from an unresolved V gene, and the cause of the rest is unknown. In all, the sample holds approximately 160,000 clones, and about 90% of those were seen once. The ten largest clones represent around 0.99% of the sample. The time point label for this specimen denotes: about 28 days (+/-7) after the second vaccine dose. Specimen: peripheral blood, collected 28 days after the second AZD1222 dose. These receptors all come from an adult who received the AZD1222 COVID-19 vaccine.

The chain links TRBV6-5 to TRBJ2-7; D gene ambiguous. The CDR3 sequence is 12 residues long. Germline V gene lookup returns CDR1 MNHEY and CDR2 SVGAGI. With 6 bases removed from V and 4 bases from J, the gap between germline ends came to 10 bases. The CDR3 nucleotides are TGTGCCAGCAGGCGATGGGGTTACGAGCAGTACTTC. This encodes CASRRWGYEQYF.

The V call is TRBV7-2, the J call TRBJ1-1; no firm D call. CDR3 length equals 16 residues. CDR1 is SGHTA, CDR2 FQGNSA, per germline. Trimming left V 5 bases short and J 0 bases short, with 16 bases between. The CDR3 DNA sequence: TGTGCCAGCAGCCCTACCTTGCGGAGAATGAACACTGAAGCTTTCTTT. As protein: CASSPTLRRMNTEAFF.

The CDR3 loop reads CASSNSDCSYNEQFF. In DNA form, the CDR3 reads TGTGCCAGCAGCAACAGCGACTGCTCCTACAATGAGCAGTTCTTC. V gene TRBV21-1 combines with J gene TRBJ2-1; the table's D call TRBD2 went unverified against the DNA. TRBV21-1 constitutes a pseudogene. This CDR3 is 15 amino acids long.

V is TRBV5-1 and J is TRBJ2-1; TRBD2 matches 9 bases. Germline loops: CDR1 SGHRS, CDR2 YFSETQ. V lost 4 bases to trimming and J lost 8 bases; unmatched junction nucleotides: 7. This CDR3 spans 14 amino acids. The CDR3 nucleotides read TGCGCCAGCAGCACGACTAGCGGACGGGATGAGCAGTTCTTC. Translating it yields CASSTTSGRDEQFF.

This rearrangement joins TRBV5-8 to TRBJ2-7; 9 nucleotides align to TRBD1. CDR1 is SGHTS and CDR2 is YDEGEE in the germline V gene. V lost 5 bases to trimming and J lost 1 base; unmatched junction nucleotides: 10. The CDR3 covers 16 residues. CDR3 sequence reads: CASSYRDRVPSYEQYF. The CDR3 bases are TGTGCCAGCAGTTACCGGGACAGGGTTCCTTCCTACGAGCAGTACTTC.

The J gene is TRBJ2-7, the V gene TRBV7-2, with 8 bases matching TRBD2. V lost 0 bases, J lost 0 bases, and 4 bases stayed unmatched. The CDR3 extends over 16 amino acids. The V gene's germline CDR1 is SGHTA and CDR2 FQGNSA. CDR3: CASSLAASGRSYEQYF. CDR3 DNA sequence: TGTGCCAGCAGCTTAGCGGCTAGCGGGCGCTCCTACGAGCAGTACTTC.

The chain employs TRBV3-1 (or the pseudogene TRBV3-2) and TRBJ1-1; D may be TRBD1 (5 bases). V lost 6 bases to trimming and J lost 6 bases, with 14 bases between them. The CDR3 is made up of 13 amino acids. Germline V gene lookup returns CDR1 LGHDT and CDR2 YNNKEL (reference sequence). CDR3: CASSSRGGAEAFF. The CDR3, as DNA: TGTGCCAGCAGTAGTCGGGGCGGCGCTGAAGCTTTCTTT.

In DNA, the CDR3 is TGCGCCAGCAGCCCGGAAGGACACGGTTCCTACGAGCAGTACTTC. Protein product: CASSPEGHGSYEQYF. This chain uses TRBV5-1 with TRBJ2-7; D possibly corresponds to TRBD1 (5 bases). Germline V gene sequence: CDR1 SGHRS, CDR2 YFSETQ. Trimming took 4 bases from V and 1 from J, leaving 15 bases between them. CDR3 length: 15 amino acids.

The chain joins TRBV28 to TRBJ2-1; 7 bases align to TRBD1. J was trimmed by 0 bases and V by 7 bases; bases with no gene match: 12. CDR3 length: 17 residues. CDR1 and CDR2 (germline): MDHEN, SYDVKM. Here the CDR3 reads CASTSGGQLSSYNEQFF. The CDR3 nucleotides read TGTGCCAGCACCTCTGGGGGACAGCTGAGCTCCTACAATGAGCAGTTCTTC.

The chain carries TRBV7-9 and TRBJ1-5; 11 positions agree with TRBD1. Germline V lookup: CDR1 SEHNR, CDR2 FQNEAQ (reference sequence). This CDR3 has 16 residues. Losses at the gene ends were 3 bases for V and 2 bases for J; bases not matched to a gene: 3. CDR3 DNA sequence: TGTGCCAGCAGCTTTGGGGACAGGGGGGGCAATCAGCCCCAGCATTTT. Its protein product is CASSFGDRGGNQPQHF.

The chain employs TRBV10-3 and TRBJ1-1; D not resolved. The ends were cut back, 2 bases at V and 3 bases at J, with 7 bases in the middle. This CDR3 region has 13 residues. The germline V gene encodes CDR1 ENHRY and CDR2 SYGVKD. CDR3: CAISEVPDTEAFF. The CDR3 bases are TGTGCCATCAGTGAGGTTCCAGACACTGAAGCTTTCTTT.

This chain links TRBV10-1 with TRBJ2-7; D not resolved. Deletions cut 3 bases from V and 2 bases from J, with 14 bases between. CDR3 length: 15 amino acids. From germline, CDR1 is WNHNN and CDR2 SYGVQD (reference sequence). CDR3 coding DNA: TGCGCCAGCAGTGACGGGCAGGTACCTACCTACGAGCAGTACTTC. Translating gives CASSDGQVPTYEQYF.

This sequence joins TRBV6-5 and TRBJ2-7; 7 bases line up with TRBD1. Per germline, CDR1 MNHEY and CDR2 SVGAGI. This CDR3 contains 14 residues. J gave up 0 bases and V 5 bases, and 4 bases lay outside the gene matches. The CDR3 sequence is CASSRQGSSYEQYF. For the CDR3, the DNA is TGTGCCAGCAGTAGACAGGGTAGCTCCTACGAGCAGTACTTC.